Reported below is one TCR beta chain. No antigen is known for it. This sample is part of a study of shared clonotypes between healthy human individuals. General study results and limits: Sequencing depth was expected to affect clonotype sharing among donors. In general, naive subsets displayed greater estimated richness than memory subsets did.

Germline V gives CDR1 MGHRA, CDR2 YSYEKL. This CDR3 has 15 residues. Assay: immunoSEQ multiplex PCR; the TCRdb copy retains only in-frame clones and omits some. The profile shows about 690,000 clones, roughly 88% of them singletons. The sequenced sample was memory CD8+ T cells from PBMCs. Subset: CD45RO+ cells pooled with CCR7-negative TemRA cells. This TCR was recovered from a man aged 18 to 30 in good health. Some clones in this sample may be carry-over from other donors' samples. This sequence joins TRBV4-1 and TRBJ2-5, with 13 bases matching TRBD2. Gene TRBJ2-7 matches the end of the DNA better, so the J call may be wrong. The CDR3 region has the DNA TGCGCCAGCAGCCCAGGGACTAGCGGGACCTACGAGCAGTACTTC. Residues: CASSPGTSGTYEQYF.